This TCR beta chain came from a study of response to subunit inactivated influenza vaccine. This clonotype occurred many times. From the RT-PCR reads, TCRdb called clonotypes with MiXCR, one entry per CDR3 protein. The sample holds 500,000 to 550,000 distinct CDR3 sequences, 7.6% seen once. Germline CDR1 and CDR2: SGHTA and FQGNSA. Unmatched junction bases numbered 1, after V lost 1 base and J lost 4 bases. This CDR3 has 14 amino acids. The source material was PBMCs from blood, sampled less than 30 months after vaccination. The sequence came from a man in his fifties or sixties who received an inactivated influenza vaccine. This rearrangement joins TRBV7-2 to TRBJ1-3, with 7 bases identical to TRBD1. This chain's CDR3 is CASSLETGGNTIYF. The CDR3 nucleotides read TGTGCCAGCAGCTTAGAGACAGGGGGAAACACCATATATTTT.